These 30 T cell receptor beta chains were all obtained from the same sample, sequenced in a study of metastatic and nonmetastatic thyroid tumors. TCRdb re-analyzed the PCR reads using MiXCR. Of 22,000 or so clones listed, approximately 11% are singletons. Patients were all untreated before their thyroid surgery. The sequenced sample was blood. These receptors came from a female donor with papillary thyroid cancer or a benign thyroid nodule (not recorded which). Some clones in this sample may be carry-over from other donors' samples.

This clone was found many times. The same CDR3 arises from other DNA sequences in this sample as well. CDR3 amino acids: CASSLEGQGAGDTQYF. As DNA, the CDR3 is TGCGCCAGCAGCTTGGAAGGACAGGGGGCGGGAGATACGCAGTATTTT. V gene TRBV5-1 combines with J gene TRBJ2-3; TRBD1 matches 11 bases. This CDR3 is built from 16 residues. Germline lookup yields CDR1 SGHRS and CDR2 YFSETQ. Losses at the gene ends were 0 bases for V and 5 bases for J; bases not matched to a gene: 5.

This clone was observed many times. The chain joins TRBV3-1 to TRBJ1-2; D remains ambiguous. The CDR3 covers 13 residues. V was trimmed by 0 bases and J by 6 bases, leaving 8 bases between them. Germline CDR1 and CDR2: LGHDT and YNNKEL (reference sequence). The CDR3 here is CASSQDAANGYTF. The CDR3 DNA reads TGTGCCAGCAGCCAAGATGCGGCAAATGGCTACACCTTC.

This clone was counted between two and nine times. The genes are TRBV18 and TRBJ2-3, with TRBD2 matching over 8 bases. After removal of 3 bases from V and 1 base from J, the junction contained 12 bases not matched to a gene. From germline, CDR1 is KGHSH and CDR2 LQKENI. This CDR3 contains 18 residues. This chain's CDR3 is CASSPVPKREWGTDTQYF. CDR3 DNA sequence: TGTGCCAGCTCACCGGTCCCTAAGCGGGAGTGGGGCACAGATACGCAGTATTTT.

This chain connects TRBV30 to TRBJ1-1; D is unresolved. V was cut by 2 bases and J by 11 bases, with 21 bases left in between. The CDR3 runs to 14 residues. Looked up from germline, CDR1 is GTSNPN and CDR2 is SVGIG (reference sequence). CDR3 coding DNA: TGTGCCTGGAGTTCTATTCGGTTGCCTCCGAGGGCTTTCTTT. Amino acids: CAWSSIRLPPRAFF.

This clone was counted many times. The sample holds other DNA sequences that translate to the same CDR3. The chain couples TRBV19 to TRBJ1-6; D gene ambiguous. Germline CDR1 LNHDA, CDR2 SQIVND (reference sequence). V gave up 7 bases and J gave up 6 bases, with 10 bases separating them. The CDR3 has 13 residues. The CDR3 region is CASTWRSNSPLHF. As DNA, the CDR3 is TGTGCCAGTACTTGGCGGTCTAATTCACCCCTCCACTTT.

At least ten counts were recorded for this clone. This specimen includes other DNA sequences encoding the same CDR3. V gene TRBV3-1 combines with J gene TRBJ2-1, with 13 nucleotides matching TRBD2. This CDR3 region has 14 residues. V dropped 5 bases and J dropped 9; count of bases not matched to a gene: 4. Germline CDR1 and CDR2: LGHDT and YNNKEL (reference sequence). CDR3 coding DNA: TGTGCCAGCAGCGCCCGGACTAGCGGGAGTGAGCAGTTCTTC. Its translation: CASSARTSGSEQFF.

The J gene is TRBJ2-4, the V gene TRBV18; TRBD1 matches at 9 bases. This CDR3 contains 19 residues. J gave up 0 bases and V 0 bases, and 9 bases lay outside the gene matches. Germline CDR1 reads KGHSH; CDR2 reads LQKENI. CDR3 residues: CASSPPRTGADLAKNIQYF. DNA of the CDR3: TGTGCCAGCTCACCACCGAGGACAGGGGCCGACTTAGCCAAAAACATTCAGTACTTC. Looking up the rest from reference TRBV18 and TRBJ2-4 gives the full variable domain: NAGVMQNPRHLVRRRGQEARLRCSPMKGHSHVYWYRQLPEEGLKFMVYLQKENIIDESGMPKERFSAEFPKEGPSILRIQQVVRGDSAAYFCASSPPRTGADLAKNIQYFGAGTRLSVL.

Remarks on this clone: One base away lies a much larger clone, so this may be a sequencing read error. The V gene is TRBV7-2, the J gene TRBJ1-5, with D tentatively TRBD1 (5 bases). The CDR3 covers 15 residues. The V gene's germline CDR1 is SGHTA and CDR2 FQGNSA. This CDR3 reads CASGLVGAGNQPQHF. The CDR3 DNA reads TGTGCCAGCGGCTTAGTAGGGGCCGGCAATCAGCCCCAGCATTTT.

This clone was seen more than once but under ten times. A much larger clone lies a single base off, so this may be a read error. The sample has other DNA sequences that encode this CDR3 too. The chain is built from TRBV20-1 and TRBJ2-1; D is undetermined. CDR3 length: 12 residues. The germline gives CDR1 DFQATT, CDR2 SNEGSKA (reference sequence). Trimming stripped 6 bases from V and 9 bases from J, with 15 bases between. The CDR3 loop reads CSALVTVGEQFF. The CDR3 nucleotides read TGCAGTGCCCTCGTTACGGTTGGTGAGCAGTTCTTC.

This chain joins TRBV18 and TRBJ2-1; a possible D gene is TRBD1 (6 bases). From germline, CDR1 is KGHSH and CDR2 LQKENI. V shed 2 bases and J shed 0 bases, with 20 bases lying between them. The CDR3 spans 19 residues. The CDR3 here is CASSPFSQGLGYSYNEQFF. DNA of the CDR3: TGTGCCAGCTCACCATTTTCCCAGGGGCTTGGATACTCCTACAATGAGCAGTTCTTC.

Worth noting for this clone: The same CDR3 can be traced to other DNA sequences in this sample. The chain joins TRBV18 to TRBJ2-5; the D is unclear. The CDR3 extends over 14 amino acids. The germline V and J ends were trimmed by 0 bases and 2 bases, with 7 bases remaining between them. In germline, CDR1 is KGHSH, CDR2 LQKENI. Here the CDR3 reads CASSPPTGQETQYF. CDR3 nucleotides: TGTGCCAGCTCACCACCCACCGGTCAAGAGACCCAGTACTTC.

By frequency in the sample, this clone is medium-sized. The chain couples TRBV6-1 to TRBJ2-7; D uncertain. CDR1 MNHNS and CDR2 SASEGT come from the germline V gene. V shed 6 bases and J shed 0 bases, with 9 bases lying between them. This CDR3 has 13 residues. The CDR3 DNA reads TGTGCCAGCAGGCTCTCCACCTCCTACGAGCAGTACTTC. As protein: CASRLSTSYEQYF.

This clone showed up many times. The V and J genes are TRBV12-3 or TRBV12-4 and TRBJ2-2; 10 nucleotides align to TRBD2. The CDR3 is made up of 15 amino acids. J gave up 4 bases and V 6 bases, and 5 bases lay outside the gene matches. The DNA of the CDR3 is TGTGCCAGCAGACCTAGCGGGAGTACCACCGGGGAGCTGTTTTTT. Protein: CASRPSGSTTGELFF.

This clone was recorded at least ten times. V gene TRBV4-2 combines with J gene TRBJ2-7; 8 bases map to TRBD2. The germline V gene encodes CDR1 LGHNA and CDR2 YNFKEQ. The CDR3 consists of 15 residues. V lost 1 base to trimming and J lost 2 bases; unmatched junction nucleotides: 4. For the CDR3, the DNA is TGTGCCAGCAGCCAAGTACTAGCGGAAACCTACGAGCAGTACTTC. It codes for CASSQVLAETYEQYF.

The gene calls are TRBV12-3 or TRBV12-4 and TRBJ1-5; D perhaps matches TRBD1 (6 bases). V was cut by 6 bases and J by 6 bases, with 18 bases left in between. The CDR3 contains 15 residues. As DNA, the CDR3 is TGTGCCAGCAGCGTGGGGAGACAGGCCAGTCAGCCCCAGCATTTT. Protein product: CASSVGRQASQPQHF.

This clone was detected ten times or more. The rearrangement links TRBV12-3 or TRBV12-4 to TRBJ2-1, with 11 positions matching TRBD2. V shed 5 bases and J 4 bases; nucleotides not matched to a gene: 7. This CDR3 has 16 residues. The CDR3 DNA reads TGTGCCAGCAGTCAACTAGCGGGAGTTGTATACAATGAGCAGTTCTTC. Its translation: CASSQLAGVVYNEQFF.

This clone showed up many times. The V call is TRBV7-3, the J call TRBJ2-7; D remains unclear. The CDR3 loop spans 13 amino acids. Trimming stripped 4 bases from V and 5 bases from J, with 12 bases between. From germline, CDR1 is SGHTA and CDR2 FQGTGA. CDR3 sequence: CASSYTPADEQYF. The CDR3 bases are TGTGCCAGCAGCTATACCCCGGCAGACGAGCAGTACTTC.

The table lists this clone with many counts. J is TRBJ1-5 and V is TRBV12-3 or TRBV12-4; D unclear. V lost 3 bases, J lost 7 bases, and 7 bases lay in between. The CDR3 loop spans 12 amino acids. DNA of the CDR3: TGTGCCAGCAGTTTCGCGTCGCAGCCCCAGCATTTT. It codes for CASSFASQPQHF.

Turning to this clone: A much larger clone is a single base away; this may be a read error. The rearrangement uses TRBV12-5 and TRBJ1-1; tentatively, D is TRBD1 (5 bases). This CDR3 region has 18 residues. Germline V CDR1 and CDR2: LGHNT, FRNRAP. Trimming took off 7 bases at V and 3 bases at J, with 27 bases between the two ends. The CDR3 reads CASAPPTAGWWSDTEAFF. The CDR3 DNA reads as TGTGCTAGTGCCCCACCCACGGCAGGGTGGTGGTCCGACACTGAAGCTTTCTTT.

The chain employs TRBV6-1 and TRBJ2-6; unclear D gene. The CDR3 consists of 14 residues. Trimming took 6 bases from V and 3 from J, leaving 9 bases between them. The germline CDR1 and CDR2 sequences are MNHNS and SASEGT. Here the CDR3 DNA reads TGTGCCAGCAGCCCTTGTAGTGGGGCCAACGTCCTGACTTTC. It translates to CASSPCSGANVLTF.

To note about this clone: This could be a read error, since a much larger clone is one nucleotide away. The genes are TRBV20-1 and TRBJ2-5, with TRBD2 as a possible D gene (6 bases). Trimming cost V 7 bases and J 3 bases, with 18 bases left between them. CDR1 DFQATT and CDR2 SNEGSKA come from the germline V gene (reference sequence). The CDR3 runs to 14 residues. CDR3 nucleotide sequence: TGCAGTGACGTCCAGGGACTCGTTAAAGAGACCCAGTACTTC. The encoded protein is CSDVQGLVKETQYF.

This clone appeared many times. The chain uses TRBV5-1 and TRBJ2-3; no definite D call. The length of the CDR3 is 12 residues. The ends were cut back, 1 base at V and 3 bases at J, with 3 bases in the middle. CDR1 and CDR2 from the germline V gene are SGHRS and YFSETQ. The CDR3 nucleotides are TGCGCCAGCAGCTTGCTGACAGATACGCAGTATTTT. Encoded protein: CASSLLTDTQYF.

This clone was seen at least ten times. The rearrangement uses TRBV29-1 and TRBJ2-7; TRBD2 matches 9 bases. V lost 7 bases and J lost 3; bases outside the gene matches: 1. CDR1 and CDR2 from the germline V gene are SQVTM and ANQGSEA. The CDR3 contains 11 residues. CDR3 residues: CSASGNYEQYF. For the CDR3, the DNA is TGCAGCGCTAGCGGGAACTACGAGCAGTACTTC.

This clone has a handful of counts. The chain recombines TRBV5-4 with TRBJ1-4; D possibly corresponds to TRBD1 (5 bases). The CDR3 loop spans 13 amino acids. V lost 4 bases and J lost 8, with 12 bases in between. Germline V lookup: CDR1 SGHNT, CDR2 YYREEE (reference sequence). The CDR3 here is CASSRIGGEKLFF. The DNA of the CDR3 is TGTGCCAGCAGCCGCATCGGGGGGGAAAAACTGTTTTTT.

There are many counts of this clone. Since a much larger clone is just one base distant, this may be a read error. The chain couples TRBV6-1 to TRBJ1-5; no firm D call. V was trimmed by 3 bases and J by 0 bases, leaving 12 bases between them. Germline V gene lookup returns CDR1 MNHNS and CDR2 SASEGT. The length of the CDR3 is 16 residues. The chain's CDR3 is CASSEFGVYSNQPQHF. In nucleotides, the CDR3 is TGTGCCAGCAGTGAGTTCGGGGTGTATAGCAATCAGCCCCAGCATTTT.

Many counts were recorded for this clone. The chain carries TRBV20-1 and TRBJ2-2, with TRBD1 as a possible D gene (7 bases). V dropped 6 bases and J dropped 2 bases, with 16 bases sitting between them. The germline gives CDR1 DFQATT, CDR2 SNEGSKA (reference sequence). This CDR3 is 15 amino acids long. The CDR3 DNA is TGCAGTGCCCCCCGGCAGGGGGGAAACACCGGGGAGCTGTTTTTT. Amino acids: CSAPRQGGNTGELFF.

Details on this clone: A much larger clone differs by one base, so this may be a read error. CDR3 nucleotide sequence: TGTGCCAGTAGTTTTACAGATACGCAGTATTTT. Protein: CASSFTDTQYF. V is TRBV19 and J is TRBJ2-3; no clear D gene. The germline CDR1 and CDR2 sequences are LNHDA and SQIVND (reference sequence). The CDR3 is made up of 11 amino acids. V was clipped by 5 bases and J by 3 bases, with 3 bases between them.

The chain is built from TRBV5-1 and TRBJ2-2, with 7 bases aligning to TRBD1. Germline CDR1 is SGHRS and CDR2 is YFSETQ. The CDR3 covers 15 residues. V shed 5 bases and J 6 bases; nucleotides not matched to a gene: 10. DNA for the CDR3: TGCGCCAGCAGGTTGAGACAGGGTTCGGCCGGGGAGCTGTTTTTT. Translating it yields CASRLRQGSAGELFF.

This clone was observed many times. The V gene is TRBV28, the J gene TRBJ1-3; 7 nucleotides line up with TRBD1. Germline loops: CDR1 MDHEN, CDR2 SYDVKM. The length of the CDR3 is 16 residues. Trimming took 3 bases from V and 4 from J; bases not matched to a gene: 9. The CDR3 protein is CASSFATRTGGNTIYF. The CDR3 coding sequence is TGTGCCAGCAGTTTCGCAACGAGGACAGGAGGAAACACCATATATTTT. Full variable domain (remainder filled in from reference TRBV28 and TRBJ1-3): DVKVTQSSRYLVKRTGEKVFLECVQDMDHENMFWYRQDPGLGLRLIYFSYDVKMKEKGDIPEGYSVSREKKERFSLILESASTNQTSMYLCASSFATRTGGNTIYFGEGSWLTVV.

This clone was seen many times. This chain links TRBV19 with TRBJ2-1; 12 nucleotides match TRBD2. Germline assignment: CDR1 LNHDA and CDR2 SQIVND (reference sequence). The CDR3 runs 15 residues. Trimming took 3 bases from V and 10 from J; bases not matched to a gene: 7. CDR3 sequence (DNA): TGTGCCAGTAGTATCGGACTAGCGGGACTTCAGGAGCAGTTCTTC. It specifies CASSIGLAGLQEQFF.